This note documents a single TCR beta chain sequence. CDR1 and CDR2 from the germline V gene are GTSNPN and SVGIG (reference sequence). The CDR3 runs 12 residues. After removal of 4 bases from V and 6 bases from J, the junction contained 2 bases not matched to a gene. These data belong to a study of blood T cell repertoires in COVID-19. Study summary: Specimens from acute and convalescent COVID-19 originated in the United States, Italy and Spain. The analysed material was cDNA or gDNA that came from T cells, B-cell-depleted T cells, or PBMCs.

Methods used by the authors: Researchers report that nucleated cell counts were estimated from reference gene primer amplification. Produced via immunoSEQ multiplex PCR; TCRdb's table is partial and in-frame only. V and J calls and clone size are as listed in that table; D and trimming were resolved from the DNA. This table has roughly 69,000 clones, roughly 82% appearing once. This TCR was sampled from a human donor in a cohort sampled during active COVID-19. Specimen: peripheral blood. The chain recombines TRBV30 with TRBJ2-5, with 10 bases identical to TRBD2. The CDR3 reads CAWTSGGKTQYF. The CDR3 DNA is TGTGCCTGGACTAGCGGGGGAAAGACCCAGTACTTC.